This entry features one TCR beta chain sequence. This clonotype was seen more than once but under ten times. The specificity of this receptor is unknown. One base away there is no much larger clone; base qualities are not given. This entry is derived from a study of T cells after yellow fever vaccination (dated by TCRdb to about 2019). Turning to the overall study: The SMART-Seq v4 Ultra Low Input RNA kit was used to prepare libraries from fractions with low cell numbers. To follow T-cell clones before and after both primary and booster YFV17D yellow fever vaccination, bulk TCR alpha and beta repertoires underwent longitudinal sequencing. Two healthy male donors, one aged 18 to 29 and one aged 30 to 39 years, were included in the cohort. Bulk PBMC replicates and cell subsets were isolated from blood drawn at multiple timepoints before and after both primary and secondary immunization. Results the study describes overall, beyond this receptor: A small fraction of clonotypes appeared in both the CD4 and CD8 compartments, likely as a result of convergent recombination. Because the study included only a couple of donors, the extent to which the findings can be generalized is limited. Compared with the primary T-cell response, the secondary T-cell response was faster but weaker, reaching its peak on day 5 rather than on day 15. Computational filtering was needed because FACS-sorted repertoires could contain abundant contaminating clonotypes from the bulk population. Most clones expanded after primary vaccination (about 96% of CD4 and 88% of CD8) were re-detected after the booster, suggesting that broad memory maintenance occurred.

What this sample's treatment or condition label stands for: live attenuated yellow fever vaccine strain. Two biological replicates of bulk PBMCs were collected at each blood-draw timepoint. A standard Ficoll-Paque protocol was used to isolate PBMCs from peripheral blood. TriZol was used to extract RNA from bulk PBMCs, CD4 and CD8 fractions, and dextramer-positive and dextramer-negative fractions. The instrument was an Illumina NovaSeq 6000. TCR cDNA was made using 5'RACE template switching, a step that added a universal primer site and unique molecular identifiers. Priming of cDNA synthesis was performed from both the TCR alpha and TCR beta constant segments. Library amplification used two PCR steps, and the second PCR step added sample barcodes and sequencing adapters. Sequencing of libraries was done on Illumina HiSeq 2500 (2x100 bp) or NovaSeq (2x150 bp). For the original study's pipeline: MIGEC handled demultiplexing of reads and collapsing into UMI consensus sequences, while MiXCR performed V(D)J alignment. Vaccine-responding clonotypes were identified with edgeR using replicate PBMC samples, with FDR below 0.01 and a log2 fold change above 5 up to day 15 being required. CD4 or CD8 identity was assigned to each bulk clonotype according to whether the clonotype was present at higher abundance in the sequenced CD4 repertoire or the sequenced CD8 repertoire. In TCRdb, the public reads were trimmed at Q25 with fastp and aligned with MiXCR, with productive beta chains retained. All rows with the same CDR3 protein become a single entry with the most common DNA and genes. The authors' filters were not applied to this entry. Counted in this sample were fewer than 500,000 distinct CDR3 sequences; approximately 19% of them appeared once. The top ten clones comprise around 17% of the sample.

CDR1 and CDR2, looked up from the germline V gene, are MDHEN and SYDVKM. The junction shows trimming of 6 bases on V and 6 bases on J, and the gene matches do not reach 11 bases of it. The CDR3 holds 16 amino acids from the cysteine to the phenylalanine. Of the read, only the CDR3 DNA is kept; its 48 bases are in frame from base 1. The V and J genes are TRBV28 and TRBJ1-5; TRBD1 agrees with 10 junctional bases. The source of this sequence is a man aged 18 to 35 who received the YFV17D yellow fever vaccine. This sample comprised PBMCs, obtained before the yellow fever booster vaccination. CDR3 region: CASRGGQGSTPQPQHF. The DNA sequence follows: TGTGCCAGCAGGGGGGGACAGGGGTCGACCCCTCAGCCCCAGCATTTT. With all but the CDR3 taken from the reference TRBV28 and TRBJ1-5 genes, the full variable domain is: DVKVTQSSRYLVKRTGEKVFLECVQDMDHENMFWYRQDPGLGLRLIYFSYDVKMKEKGDIPEGYSVSREKKERFSLILESASTNQTSMYLCASRGGQGSTPQPQHFGDGTRLSIL.